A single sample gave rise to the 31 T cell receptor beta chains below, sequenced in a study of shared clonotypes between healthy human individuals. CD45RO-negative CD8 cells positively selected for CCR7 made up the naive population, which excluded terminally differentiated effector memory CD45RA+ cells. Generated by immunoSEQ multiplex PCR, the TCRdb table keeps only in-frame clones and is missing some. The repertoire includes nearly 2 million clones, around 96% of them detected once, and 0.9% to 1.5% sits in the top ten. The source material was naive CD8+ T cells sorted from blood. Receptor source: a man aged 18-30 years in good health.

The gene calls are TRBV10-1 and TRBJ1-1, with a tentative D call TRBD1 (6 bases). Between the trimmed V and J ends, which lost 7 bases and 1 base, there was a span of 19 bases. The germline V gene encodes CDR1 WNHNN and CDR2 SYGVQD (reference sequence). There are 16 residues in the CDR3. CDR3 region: CASMRGKVFPNTEAFF. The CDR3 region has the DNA TGCGCCAGCATGAGGGGGAAGGTGTTCCCGAACACTGAAGCTTTCTTT.

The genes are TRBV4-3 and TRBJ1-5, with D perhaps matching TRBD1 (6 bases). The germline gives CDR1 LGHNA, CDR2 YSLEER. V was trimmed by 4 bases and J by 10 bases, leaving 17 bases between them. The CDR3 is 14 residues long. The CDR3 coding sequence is TGCGCCAGCAGCCGGGGATGGGGGCTGCAACCCCAGCATTTT. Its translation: CASSRGWGLQPQHF.

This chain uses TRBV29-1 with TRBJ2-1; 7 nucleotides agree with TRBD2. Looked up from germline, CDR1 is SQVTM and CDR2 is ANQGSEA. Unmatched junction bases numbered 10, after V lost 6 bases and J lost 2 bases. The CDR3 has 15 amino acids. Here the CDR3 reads CSVITSDVPYNEQFF. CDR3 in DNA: TGCAGCGTGATTACTAGCGACGTTCCCTACAATGAGCAGTTCTTC.

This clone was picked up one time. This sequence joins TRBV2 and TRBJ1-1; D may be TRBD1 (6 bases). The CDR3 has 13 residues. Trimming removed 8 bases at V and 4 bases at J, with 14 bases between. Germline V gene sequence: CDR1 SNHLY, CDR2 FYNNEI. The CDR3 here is CASHYGGGTEAFF. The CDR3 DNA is TGTGCCAGCCACTACGGAGGGGGCACTGAAGCTTTCTTT.

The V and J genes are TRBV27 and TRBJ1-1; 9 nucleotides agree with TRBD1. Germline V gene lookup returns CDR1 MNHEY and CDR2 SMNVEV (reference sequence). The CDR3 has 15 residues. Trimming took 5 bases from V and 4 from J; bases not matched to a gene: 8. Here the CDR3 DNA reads TGTGCCAGCAGTATGGGACAGGGATTGGGCACTGAAGCTTTCTTT. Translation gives CASSMGQGLGTEAFF.

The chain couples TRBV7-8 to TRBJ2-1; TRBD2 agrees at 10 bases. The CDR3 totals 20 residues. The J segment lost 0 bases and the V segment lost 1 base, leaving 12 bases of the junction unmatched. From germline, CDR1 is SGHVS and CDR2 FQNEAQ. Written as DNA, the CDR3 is TGTGCCAGCAGCTTAGTTTTCTCGGCTAGCGGGGGCCGCTCCTACAATGAGCAGTTCTTC. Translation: CASSLVFSASGGRSYNEQFF.

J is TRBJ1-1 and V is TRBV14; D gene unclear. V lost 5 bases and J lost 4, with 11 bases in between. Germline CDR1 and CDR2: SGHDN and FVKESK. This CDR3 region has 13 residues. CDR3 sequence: CASSLLGGTEAFF. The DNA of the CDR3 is TGTGCCAGCAGCTTACTTGGAGGCACTGAAGCTTTCTTT.

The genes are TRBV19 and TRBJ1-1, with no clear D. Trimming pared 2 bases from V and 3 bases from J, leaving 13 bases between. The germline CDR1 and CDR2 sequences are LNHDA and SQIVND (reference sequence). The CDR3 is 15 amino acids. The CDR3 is CASSISPERDTEAFF. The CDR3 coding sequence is TGTGCCAGTAGTATATCCCCAGAGAGGGACACTGAAGCTTTCTTT.

The CDR3 spells CASSPGTGSYNEQFF. CDR3 nucleotide sequence: TGTGCCAGCTCACCTGGGACAGGCTCCTACAATGAGCAGTTCTTC. The rearrangement joins TRBV18 to TRBJ2-1; 8 positions agree with TRBD1. The junction had 1 base not matched to a gene; V was cut back by 3 bases and J by 0 bases. CDR1 and CDR2 (germline): KGHSH, LQKENI. This CDR3 is 15 amino acids long.

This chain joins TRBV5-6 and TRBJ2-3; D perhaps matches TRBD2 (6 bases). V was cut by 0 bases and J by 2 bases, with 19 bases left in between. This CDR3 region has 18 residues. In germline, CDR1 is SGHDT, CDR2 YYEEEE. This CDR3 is CASSLAGPSGLFTDTQYF. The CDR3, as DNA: TGTGCCAGCAGCTTGGCTGGCCCCTCGGGACTCTTCACAGATACGCAGTATTTT.

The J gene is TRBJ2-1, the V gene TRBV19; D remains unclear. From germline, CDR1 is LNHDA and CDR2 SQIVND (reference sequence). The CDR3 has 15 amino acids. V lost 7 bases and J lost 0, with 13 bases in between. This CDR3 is CASTIGRSSYNEQFF. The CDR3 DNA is TGTGCCAGTACGATAGGGCGGTCCTCCTACAATGAGCAGTTCTTC. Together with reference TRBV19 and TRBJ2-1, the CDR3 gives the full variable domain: DGGITQSPKYLFRKEGQNVTLSCEQNLNHDAMYWYRQDPGQGLRLIYYSQIVNDFQKGDIAEGYSVSREKKESFPLTVTSAQKNPTAFYLCASTIGRSSYNEQFFGPGTRLTVL.

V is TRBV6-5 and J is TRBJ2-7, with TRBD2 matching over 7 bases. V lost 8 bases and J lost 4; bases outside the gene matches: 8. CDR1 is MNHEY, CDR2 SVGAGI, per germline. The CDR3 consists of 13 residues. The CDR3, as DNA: TGTGCCAGCCGGGCGGGAGTCGGATACGAGCAGTACTTC. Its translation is CASRAGVGYEQYF.

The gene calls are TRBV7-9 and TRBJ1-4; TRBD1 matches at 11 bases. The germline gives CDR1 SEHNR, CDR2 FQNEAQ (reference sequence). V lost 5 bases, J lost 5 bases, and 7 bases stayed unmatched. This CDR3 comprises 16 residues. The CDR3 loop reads CASSPGTGGANEKLFF. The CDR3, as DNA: TGTGCCAGCAGCCCCGGGACAGGGGGGGCCAATGAAAAACTGTTTTTT.

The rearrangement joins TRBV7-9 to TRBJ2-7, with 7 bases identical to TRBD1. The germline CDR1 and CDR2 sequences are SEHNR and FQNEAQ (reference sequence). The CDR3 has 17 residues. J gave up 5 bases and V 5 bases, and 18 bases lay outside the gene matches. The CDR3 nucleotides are TGTGCCAGCAGCCCGCCTCAGACAGGGCTCCTAAGCGACGAGCAGTACTTC. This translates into CASSPPQTGLLSDEQYF.

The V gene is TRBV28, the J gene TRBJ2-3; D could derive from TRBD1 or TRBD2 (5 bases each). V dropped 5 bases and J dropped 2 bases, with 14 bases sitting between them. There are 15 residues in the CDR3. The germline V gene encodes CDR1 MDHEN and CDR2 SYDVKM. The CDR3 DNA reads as TGTGCCAGCAGTGGGGACCTCCTCCCCACAGATACGCAGTATTTT. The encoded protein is CASSGDLLPTDTQYF.

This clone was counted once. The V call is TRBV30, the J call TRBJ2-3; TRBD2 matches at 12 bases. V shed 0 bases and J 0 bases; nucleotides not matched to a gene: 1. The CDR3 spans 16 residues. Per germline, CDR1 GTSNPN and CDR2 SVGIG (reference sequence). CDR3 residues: CAWSVGTSGSTDTQYF. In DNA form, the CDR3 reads TGTGCCTGGAGTGTAGGGACTAGCGGGAGCACAGATACGCAGTATTTT.

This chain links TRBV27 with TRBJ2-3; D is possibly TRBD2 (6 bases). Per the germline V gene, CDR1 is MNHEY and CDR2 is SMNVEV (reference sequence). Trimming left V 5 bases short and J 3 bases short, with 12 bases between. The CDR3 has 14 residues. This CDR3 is CASSRRLETDTQYF. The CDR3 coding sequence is TGTGCCAGCAGTCGTCGACTAGAGACAGATACGCAGTATTTT.

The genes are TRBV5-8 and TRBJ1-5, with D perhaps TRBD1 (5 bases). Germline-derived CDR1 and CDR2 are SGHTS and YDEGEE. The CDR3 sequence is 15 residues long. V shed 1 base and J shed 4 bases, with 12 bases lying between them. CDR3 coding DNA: TGTGCCAGCAGCTTGTCCCAGGGCTTGAATCAGCCCCAGCATTTT. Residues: CASSLSQGLNQPQHF.

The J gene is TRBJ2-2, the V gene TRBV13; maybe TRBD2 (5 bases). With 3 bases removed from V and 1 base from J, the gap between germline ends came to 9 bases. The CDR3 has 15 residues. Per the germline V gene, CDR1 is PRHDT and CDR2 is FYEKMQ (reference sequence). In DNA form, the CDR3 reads TGTGCCAGCAGCTTGAGAGGGCAGAACACCGGGGAGCTGTTTTTT. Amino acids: CASSLRGQNTGELFF.

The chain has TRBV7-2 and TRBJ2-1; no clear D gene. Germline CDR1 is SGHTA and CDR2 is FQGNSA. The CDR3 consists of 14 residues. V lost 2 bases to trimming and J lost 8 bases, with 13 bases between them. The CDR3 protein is CASSLLAHVDEQFF. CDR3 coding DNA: TGTGCCAGCAGCTTACTCGCGCACGTGGATGAGCAGTTCTTC.

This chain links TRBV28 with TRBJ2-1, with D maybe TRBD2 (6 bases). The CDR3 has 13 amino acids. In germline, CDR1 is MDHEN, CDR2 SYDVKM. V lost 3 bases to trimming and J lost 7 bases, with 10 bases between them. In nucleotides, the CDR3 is TGTGCCAGCAGTTTGGAGGGGCGAAATGAGCAGTTCTTC. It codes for CASSLEGRNEQFF.

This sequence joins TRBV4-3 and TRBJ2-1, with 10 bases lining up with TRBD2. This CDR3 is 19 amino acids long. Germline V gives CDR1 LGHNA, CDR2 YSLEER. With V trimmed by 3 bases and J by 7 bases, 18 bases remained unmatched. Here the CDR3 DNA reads TGCGCCAGCAGCCACGGGGGGGCTTCTAGCGGGAGTCCCTGGAATGAGCAGTTCTTC. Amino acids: CASSHGGASSGSPWNEQFF.

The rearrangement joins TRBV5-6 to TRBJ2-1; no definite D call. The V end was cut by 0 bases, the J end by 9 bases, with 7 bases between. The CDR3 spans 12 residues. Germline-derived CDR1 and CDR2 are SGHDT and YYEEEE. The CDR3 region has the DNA TGTGCCAGCAGCTTGGCCAACTCTGAGCAGTTCTTC. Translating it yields CASSLANSEQFF. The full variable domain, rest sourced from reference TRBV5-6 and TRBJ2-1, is DAGVTQSPTHLIKTRGQQVTLRCSPKSGHDTVSWYQQALGQGPQFIFQYYEEEERQRGNFPDRFSGHQFPNYSSELNVNALLLGDSALYLCASSLANSEQFFGPGTRLTVL.

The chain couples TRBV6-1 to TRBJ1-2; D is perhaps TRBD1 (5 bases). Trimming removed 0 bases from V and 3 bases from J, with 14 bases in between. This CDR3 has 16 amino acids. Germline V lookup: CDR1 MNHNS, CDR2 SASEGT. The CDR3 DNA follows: TGTGCCAGCAGTGAAGCAGGGGCTCTGGAGTACTATGGCTACACCTTC. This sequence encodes CASSEAGALEYYGYTF.

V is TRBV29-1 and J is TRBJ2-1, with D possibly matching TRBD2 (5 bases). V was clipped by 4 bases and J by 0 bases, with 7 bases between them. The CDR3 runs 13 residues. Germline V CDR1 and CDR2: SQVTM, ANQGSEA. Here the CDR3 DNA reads TGCAGCGTTGGACGGGGCTCCTACAATGAGCAGTTCTTC. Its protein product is CSVGRGSYNEQFF.

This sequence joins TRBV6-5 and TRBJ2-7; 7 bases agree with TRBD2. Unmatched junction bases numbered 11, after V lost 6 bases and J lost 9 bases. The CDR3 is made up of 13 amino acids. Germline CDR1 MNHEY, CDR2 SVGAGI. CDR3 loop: CASRDLMTSLQYF. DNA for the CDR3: TGTGCCAGCAGGGATCTAATGACTAGCTTGCAGTACTTC.

CDR3 sequence reads: CASQQGTGGTYEQYF. The CDR3 nucleotides are TGTGCCAGCCAACAAGGGACAGGGGGCACCTACGAGCAGTACTTC. V and J are TRBV2 and TRBJ2-7; 12 positions match TRBD1. Germline loops: CDR1 SNHLY, CDR2 FYNNEI. V gave up 8 bases and J gave up 2 bases; unmatched junction bases: 7. This CDR3 has 15 amino acids. The variable domain in full, completed from reference TRBV2 and TRBJ2-7, reads EPEVTQTPSHQVTQMGQEVILRCVPISNHLYFYWYRQILGQKVEFLVSFYNNEISEKSEIFDDQFSVERPDGSNFTLKIRSTKLEDSAMYFCASQQGTGGTYEQYFGPGTRLTVT.

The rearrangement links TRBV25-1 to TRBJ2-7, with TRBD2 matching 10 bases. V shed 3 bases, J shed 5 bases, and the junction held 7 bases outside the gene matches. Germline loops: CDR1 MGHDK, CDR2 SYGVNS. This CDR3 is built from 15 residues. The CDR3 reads CASSDPLAGVHEQYF. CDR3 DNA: TGTGCCAGCAGTGATCCTCTAGCGGGAGTGCACGAGCAGTACTTC.

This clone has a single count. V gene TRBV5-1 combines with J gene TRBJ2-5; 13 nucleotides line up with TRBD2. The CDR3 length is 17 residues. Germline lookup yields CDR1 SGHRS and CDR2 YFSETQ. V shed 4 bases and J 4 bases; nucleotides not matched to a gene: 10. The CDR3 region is CASSPLTSGGARETQYF. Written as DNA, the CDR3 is TGCGCCAGCAGCCCCCTTACTAGCGGGGGGGCCAGAGAGACCCAGTACTTC.

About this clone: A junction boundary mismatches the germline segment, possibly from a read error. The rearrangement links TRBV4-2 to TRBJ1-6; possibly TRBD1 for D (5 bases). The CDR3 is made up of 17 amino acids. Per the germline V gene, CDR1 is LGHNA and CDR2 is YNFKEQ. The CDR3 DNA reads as TGTGCCAGCAGTCAAGAGGGGCCCCCCCTGTTTAATTCACCCCTCCACTTT. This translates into CASSQEGPPLFNSPLHF.

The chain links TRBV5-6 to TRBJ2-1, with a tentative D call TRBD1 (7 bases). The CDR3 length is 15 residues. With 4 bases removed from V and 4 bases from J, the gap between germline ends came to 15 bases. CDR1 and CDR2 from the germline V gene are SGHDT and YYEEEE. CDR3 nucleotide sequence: TGTGCCAGCAGCCCTTTGGAGGGGGCATACAATGAGCAGTTCTTC. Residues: CASSPLEGAYNEQFF.